The 30 T cell receptor beta chains presented below share a single source sample, sequenced in a study of technical replicates of blood from a handful of donors. The assay was immunoSEQ multiplex PCR, and TCRdb's table has in-frame clones only and misses some. The sample contains around 58,000 clones, roughly 89% of which appear only once. What was sequenced was PBMCs. These TCRs come from a human donor in good health. Some clones in this sample may be carry-over from other donors' samples.

The rearrangement uses TRBV2 and TRBJ2-7; 7 positions agree with TRBD2. In germline, CDR1 is SNHLY, CDR2 FYNNEI. V gave up 6 bases and J gave up 3 bases; unmatched junction bases: 11. The CDR3 runs to 15 residues. CDR3 loop: CASRLRHTGGYEQYF. The CDR3 bases are TGTGCCAGCAGACTTAGACACACGGGAGGCTACGAGCAGTACTTC.

CDR3 bases: TGTGCCAGCAGCCGTGACAGAGAAACTACAGATACGCAGTATTTT. It specifies CASSRDRETTDTQYF. The chain is built from TRBV7-6 and TRBJ2-3; weak D call: TRBD1 (5 bases). This CDR3 contains 15 residues. V was shortened by 5 bases and J by 3 bases, with 15 bases between the two germline ends. Germline CDR1 reads SGHVS; CDR2 reads FNYEAQ.

This clone appeared a few times. The chain uses TRBV5-1 and TRBJ2-1, with 10 positions matching TRBD2. CDR1 SGHRS and CDR2 YFSETQ come from the germline V gene. V was pared by 7 bases and J by 3 bases, with 22 bases of the junction left unmatched. The CDR3 length is 20 residues. The CDR3 here is CASALIAGGSPWLGYNEQFF. For the CDR3, the DNA is TGCGCCAGCGCCCTCATAGCGGGAGGCTCCCCCTGGTTGGGCTACAATGAGCAGTTCTTC.

CDR3 loop: CATSTGTGGGETQYF. The CDR3, as DNA: TGTGCCACCAGCACGGGAACAGGGGGCGGTGAGACCCAGTACTTC. This rearrangement joins TRBV15 to TRBJ2-5; 9 nucleotides agree with TRBD1. The CDR3 sequence is 15 residues long. Germline V gene data show CDR1 as LNHNV and CDR2 as YYDKDF (reference sequence). The V gene end was trimmed by 4 bases and the J gene end by 5 bases; junction bases not matched to a gene: 8.

The table lists this clone with a count of one. The chain couples TRBV5-1 to TRBJ1-1, with 7 bases lining up with TRBD1. The CDR3 contains 13 residues. Germline CDR1 SGHRS, CDR2 YFSETQ. V was pared by 0 bases and J by 4 bases, with 0 bases of the junction left unmatched. The CDR3 loop is CASSLDRGTEAFF. As DNA, the CDR3 is TGCGCCAGCAGCTTGGACAGGGGCACTGAAGCTTTCTTT.

The chain combines TRBV5-1 with TRBJ2-7; tentative D call: TRBD2 (5 bases). The CDR3 is 12 amino acids. Trimming took 3 bases from V and 1 from J, leaving 5 bases between them. Germline loops: CDR1 SGHRS, CDR2 YFSETQ. CDR3 residues: CASSSGSYEQYF. Here the CDR3 DNA reads TGCGCCAGCAGCTCGGGGTCCTACGAGCAGTACTTC.

V is TRBV7-7 and J is TRBJ2-7; possible D gene TRBD1, 5 bases. Germline CDR1 is SSHAT and CDR2 is FNYEAQ (reference sequence). V lost 3 bases to trimming and J lost 4 bases, with 10 bases between them. The CDR3 has 13 amino acids. Written as DNA, the CDR3 is TGTGCCAGCAGCTTGGATGACAGATACGAGCAGTACTTC. Residues: CASSLDDRYEQYF.

This chain joins TRBV15 and TRBJ1-1; possible D gene TRBD1, 6 bases. Germline values: CDR1 LNHNV, CDR2 YYDKDF (reference sequence). This CDR3 is built from 14 residues. V was shortened by 0 bases and J by 8 bases, with 13 bases between the two germline ends. The CDR3 bases are TGTGCCACCAGCAGAGATTTCGGGCAGGGGGAAGCTTTCTTT. It is translated as CATSRDFGQGEAFF.

This clone came up once. The chain combines TRBV7-9 with TRBJ2-7; D is possibly TRBD2 (6 bases). The CDR3 is made up of 15 amino acids. The germline CDR1 and CDR2 sequences are SEHNR and FQNEAQ (reference sequence). Trimming took 2 bases from V and 0 from J, leaving 11 bases between them. CDR3 residues: CASSLFVGSSYEQYF. DNA of the CDR3: TGTGCCAGCAGCTTATTCGTCGGGAGCTCCTACGAGCAGTACTTC. The variable domain in full, completed from reference TRBV7-9 and TRBJ2-7, reads DTGVSQNPRHKITKRGQNVTFRCDPISEHNRLYWYRQTLGQGPEFLTYFQNEAQLEKSRLLSDRFSAERPKGSFSTLEIQRTEQGDSAMYLCASSLFVGSSYEQYFGPGTRLTVT.

The V gene is TRBV9, the J gene TRBJ1-2; D may be TRBD1 (6 bases). CDR1 and CDR2 (germline): SGDLS, YYNGEE. V dropped 6 bases and J dropped 1 base, with 16 bases sitting between them. The CDR3 covers 15 residues. In nucleotides, the CDR3 is TGTGCCAGCACCCGTAGTCCAGGGGATAACTATGGCTACACCTTC. It codes for CASTRSPGDNYGYTF.

The rearrangement links TRBV2 to TRBJ1-2, with D possibly matching TRBD1 (6 bases). Germline CDR1 reads SNHLY; CDR2 reads FYNNEI. Trimming shortened V by 8 bases and J by 7 bases, and 20 bases separated the two germline ends. This CDR3 has 14 residues. CDR3 nucleotide sequence: TGTGCCAGCTCCTACAGGGTACTGCTAGCTGGCTACACCTTC. Encoded protein: CASSYRVLLAGYTF.

This clone was counted a few times. The V gene is TRBV7-9, the J gene TRBJ2-7, with a tentative D call TRBD2 (6 bases). The germline V and J ends were trimmed by 5 bases and 2 bases, with 16 bases remaining between them. The length of the CDR3 is 15 residues. Germline CDR1 and CDR2: SEHNR and FQNEAQ (reference sequence). The CDR3 reads CASSGAEGRTYEQYF. In DNA, the CDR3 is TGTGCCAGCAGCGGTGCGGAGGGTAGGACCTACGAGCAGTACTTC. The full variable domain, completed using reference TRBV7-9 and TRBJ2-7, is DTGVSQNPRHKITKRGQNVTFRCDPISEHNRLYWYRQTLGQGPEFLTYFQNEAQLEKSRLLSDRFSAERPKGSFSTLEIQRTEQGDSAMYLCASSGAEGRTYEQYFGPGTRLTVT.

V and J are TRBV10-3 and TRBJ2-1; 14 bases agree with TRBD2. CDR1 is ENHRY, CDR2 SYGVKD, per germline. The CDR3 covers 16 residues. Trimming at V came to 6 bases and at J to 4 bases, leaving 5 bases not matched to a gene. The CDR3 region has the DNA TGTGCCATCAGCCCCGGGACTAGCGGGGGATACAATGAGCAGTTCTTC. This gives the protein CAISPGTSGGYNEQFF.

This clone has only one observation. The rearrangement links TRBV5-5 to TRBJ2-1, with TRBD2 matching over 9 bases. The CDR3 runs to 15 residues. The germline V gene has CDR1 SGHKS and CDR2 YYEKEE (reference sequence). V gave up 0 bases and J gave up 9 bases; unmatched junction bases: 7. The DNA of the CDR3 is TGTGCCAGCAGCTTGGGTGCTAGCGGGATAAGTGAGCAGTTCTTC. Translated, it gives CASSLGASGISEQFF.

As DNA, the CDR3 is TGTGCCAGCAGCCCCGGGCTAGCGGGGGAAAACACCGGGGAGCTGTTTTTT. Residues: CASSPGLAGENTGELFF. This rearrangement joins TRBV7-9 to TRBJ2-2, with 10 bases aligning to TRBD2. With 5 bases clipped from V and 2 bases from J, the junction kept 8 bases outside the gene matches. This CDR3 is 17 amino acids long. Per the germline V gene, CDR1 is SEHNR and CDR2 is FQNEAQ (reference sequence). Based on the CDR3 plus reference TRBV7-9 and TRBJ2-2, the full variable domain is DTGVSQNPRHKITKRGQNVTFRCDPISEHNRLYWYRQTLGQGPEFLTYFQNEAQLEKSRLLSDRFSAERPKGSFSTLEIQRTEQGDSAMYLCASSPGLAGENTGELFFGEGSRLTVL.

This clone has only one observation. The gene calls are TRBV2 and TRBJ1-4; D remains ambiguous. The ends were cut back, 5 bases at V and 8 bases at J, with 6 bases in the middle. This CDR3 contains 11 residues. Looked up from germline, CDR1 is SNHLY and CDR2 is FYNNEI. The CDR3 coding sequence is TGTGCCAGCAGTTTCCAAGAAAAACTGTTTTTT. Its translation is CASSFQEKLFF.

This chain connects TRBV9 to TRBJ1-2; weak D call: TRBD1 (5 bases). V gave up 4 bases and J gave up 8 bases, with 15 bases separating them. The CDR3 runs to 13 residues. Per germline, CDR1 SGDLS and CDR2 YYNGEE. The CDR3 loop is CASSRQGSEGYTF. For the CDR3, the DNA is TGTGCCAGCAGCCGGCAGGGCTCCGAGGGCTACACCTTC.

The gene calls are TRBV5-1 and TRBJ2-5, with a tentative D call TRBD1 (5 bases). This CDR3 has 16 amino acids. CDR1 SGHRS and CDR2 YFSETQ come from the germline V gene. V shed 4 bases and J shed 4 bases, with 20 bases lying between them. The CDR3 sequence: CASSPLGHGVTETQYF. CDR3 sequence (DNA): TGCGCCAGCAGCCCGTTAGGACATGGGGTTACAGAGACCCAGTACTTC.

The rearrangement uses TRBV6-5 and TRBJ2-7; TRBD2 agrees at 9 bases. Germline V gene lookup returns CDR1 MNHEY and CDR2 SVGAGI. Germline trimming cut 4 bases from V and 5 bases from J; bases unmatched to any gene: 12. CDR3 length: 16 residues. CDR3 DNA: TGTGCCAGCAGTTCCTGGAGGCGGGGGGGCAGCGACGAGCAGTACTTC. Its protein product is CASSSWRRGGSDEQYF.

About this clone: The same CDR3 arises from other DNA sequences in this sample as well. The V call is TRBV20-1, the J call TRBJ2-5; 7 nucleotides agree with TRBD2. This CDR3 spans 11 amino acids. The V gene end was trimmed by 6 bases and the J gene end by 5 bases; junction bases not matched to a gene: 3. CDR1 DFQATT and CDR2 SNEGSKA come from the germline V gene (reference sequence). The CDR3 here is CSASLAETQYF. CDR3 DNA: TGCAGTGCCTCACTAGCGGAGACCCAGTACTTC.

V is TRBV11-1 and J is TRBJ1-1; the D gene is possibly TRBD1 (6 bases). The CDR3 sequence is 15 residues long. V lost 5 bases and J lost 0, with 13 bases in between. Germline loops: CDR1 SGHAT, CDR2 FQDESV (reference sequence). CDR3 DNA sequence: TGTGCCAGCAGCCTCGTGGGGGCTGTGAACACTGAAGCTTTCTTT. Its translation is CASSLVGAVNTEAFF.

The V call is TRBV7-2, the J call TRBJ2-5; tentatively, D is TRBD1 (6 bases). Trimming took off 3 bases at V and 4 bases at J, with 18 bases between the two ends. The CDR3 extends over 16 amino acids. Per the germline V gene, CDR1 is SGHTA and CDR2 is FQGNSA. CDR3: CASSLGFTGLRETQYF. As DNA, the CDR3 is TGTGCCAGCAGCTTGGGGTTTACAGGGTTGCGAGAGACCCAGTACTTC.

This clone was seen a few times. The chain recombines TRBV29-1 with TRBJ1-1; D gene uncertain. Trimming took off 5 bases at V and 0 bases at J, with 4 bases between the two ends. This CDR3 spans 11 amino acids. Per the germline V gene, CDR1 is SQVTM and CDR2 is ANQGSEA. The CDR3 DNA follows: TGCAGCGTTTCTTTGAACACTGAAGCTTTCTTT. Amino acid sequence: CSVSLNTEAFF. The full variable domain, with the rest looked up from reference TRBV29-1 and TRBJ1-1, is SAVISQKPSRDICQRGTSLTIQCQVDSQVTMMFWYRQQPGQSLTLIATANQGSEATYESGFVIDKFPISRPNLTFSTLTVSNMSPEDSSIYLCSVSLNTEAFFGQGTRLTVV.

The genes are TRBV19 and TRBJ1-6; 8 bases line up with TRBD1. CDR1 is LNHDA, CDR2 SQIVND, per germline (reference sequence). The length of the CDR3 is 15 residues. V dropped 6 bases and J dropped 5; count of bases not matched to a gene: 6. The CDR3 DNA is TGTGCCAGTAGCGGCAGGGGGCTCGATAATTCACCCCTCCACTTT. Encoded protein: CASSGRGLDNSPLHF.

This chain joins TRBV6-5 and TRBJ1-1; 10 bases are shared with TRBD1. The CDR3 loop spans 15 amino acids. The ends lost 6 bases at V and 4 bases at J; junction bases unmatched: 8. In germline, CDR1 is MNHEY, CDR2 SVGAGI. The DNA of the CDR3 is TGTGCCAGCAGACCTCCGGACAGGGGGATCACTGAAGCTTTCTTT. Its protein product is CASRPPDRGITEAFF.

This clone was seen once. The CDR3 loop reads CASTGPGTSGRNEQFF. For the CDR3, the DNA is TGTGCCAGCACCGGCCCCGGGACTAGCGGGAGGAATGAGCAGTTCTTC. The chain uses TRBV6-6 and TRBJ2-1; 15 nucleotides line up with TRBD2. This CDR3 comprises 16 residues. Trimming removed 7 bases from V and 7 bases from J; junction bases left unmatched: 8. Germline values: CDR1 MNHNY, CDR2 SVGAGI (reference sequence).

This chain links TRBV5-6 with TRBJ2-3; TRBD1 is a possible D gene (6 bases). Germline V gives CDR1 SGHDT, CDR2 YYEEEE. V was clipped by 2 bases and J by 2 bases, with 18 bases between them. The CDR3 loop spans 17 amino acids. CDR3 residues: CASSFRLDSPYTDTQYF. The CDR3 coding sequence is TGTGCCAGCAGCTTTCGCTTGGACAGCCCTTACACAGATACGCAGTATTTT.

This clone was counted a single time. The gene calls are TRBV2 and TRBJ2-7, with 11 bases that match TRBD2. Germline trimming cut 6 bases from V and 2 bases from J; bases unmatched to any gene: 6. Germline CDR1 SNHLY, CDR2 FYNNEI. The CDR3 totals 15 residues. CDR3 sequence: CASRPTSGGTYEQYF. For the CDR3, the DNA is TGTGCCAGCAGACCTACTAGCGGGGGCACCTACGAGCAGTACTTC.

The V and J genes are TRBV4-2 and TRBJ2-7; D may be TRBD1 (5 bases). The CDR3 is 14 residues long. CDR1 LGHNA and CDR2 YNFKEQ come from the germline V gene. Trimming removed 1 base at V and 3 bases at J, with 10 bases between. The CDR3 sequence: CASSQGLDSYEQYF. The CDR3 DNA reads as TGTGCCAGCAGCCAAGGACTCGACAGCTACGAGCAGTACTTC.

The V call is TRBV4-3, the J call TRBJ2-5; 7 bases agree with TRBD2. This CDR3 spans 16 amino acids. V lost 2 bases to trimming and J lost 9 bases; unmatched junction nucleotides: 15. Germline lookup yields CDR1 LGHNA and CDR2 YSLEER. CDR3 coding DNA: TGCGCCAGCAGCCAACTAGGAACTAGCGAAGGGAAGGCCCAGTACTTC. Protein: CASSQLGTSEGKAQYF.